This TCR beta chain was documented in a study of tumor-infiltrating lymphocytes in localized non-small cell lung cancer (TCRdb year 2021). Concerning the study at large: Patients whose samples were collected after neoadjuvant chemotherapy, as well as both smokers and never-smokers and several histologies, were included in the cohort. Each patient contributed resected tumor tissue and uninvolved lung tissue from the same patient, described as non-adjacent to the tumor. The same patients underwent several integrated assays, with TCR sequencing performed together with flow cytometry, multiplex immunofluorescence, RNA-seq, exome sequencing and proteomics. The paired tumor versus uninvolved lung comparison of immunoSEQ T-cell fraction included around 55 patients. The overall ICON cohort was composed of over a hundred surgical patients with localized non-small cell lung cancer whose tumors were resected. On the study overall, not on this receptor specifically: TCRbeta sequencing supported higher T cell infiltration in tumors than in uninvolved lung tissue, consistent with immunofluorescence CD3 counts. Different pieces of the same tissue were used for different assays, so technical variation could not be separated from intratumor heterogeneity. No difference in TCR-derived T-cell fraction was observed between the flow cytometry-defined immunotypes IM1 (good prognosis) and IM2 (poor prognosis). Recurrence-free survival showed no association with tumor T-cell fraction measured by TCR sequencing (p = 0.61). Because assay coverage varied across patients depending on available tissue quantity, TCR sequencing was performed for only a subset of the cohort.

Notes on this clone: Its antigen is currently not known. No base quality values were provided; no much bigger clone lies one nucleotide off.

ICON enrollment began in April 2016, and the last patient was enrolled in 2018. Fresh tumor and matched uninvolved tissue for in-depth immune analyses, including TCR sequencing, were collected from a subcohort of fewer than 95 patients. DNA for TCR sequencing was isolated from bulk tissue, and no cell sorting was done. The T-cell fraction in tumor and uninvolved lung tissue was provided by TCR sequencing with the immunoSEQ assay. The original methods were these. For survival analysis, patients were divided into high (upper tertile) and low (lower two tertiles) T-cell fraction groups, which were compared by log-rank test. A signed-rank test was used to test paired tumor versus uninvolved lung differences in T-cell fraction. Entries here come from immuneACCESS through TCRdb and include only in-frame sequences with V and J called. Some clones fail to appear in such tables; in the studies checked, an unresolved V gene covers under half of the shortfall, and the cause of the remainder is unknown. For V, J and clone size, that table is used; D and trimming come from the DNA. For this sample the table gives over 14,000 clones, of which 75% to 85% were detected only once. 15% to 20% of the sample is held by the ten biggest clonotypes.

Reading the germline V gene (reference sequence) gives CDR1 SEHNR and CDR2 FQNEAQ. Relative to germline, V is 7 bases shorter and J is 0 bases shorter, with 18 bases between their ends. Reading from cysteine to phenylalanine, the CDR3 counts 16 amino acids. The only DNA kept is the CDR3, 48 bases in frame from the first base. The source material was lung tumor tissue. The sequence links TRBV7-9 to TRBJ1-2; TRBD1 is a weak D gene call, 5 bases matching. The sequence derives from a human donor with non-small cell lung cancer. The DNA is TGTGCCAGCACCGGAATTCCTGGGGGTACTAACTATGGCTACACCTTC. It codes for CASTGIPGGTNYGYTF.